This paragraph reports one T cell receptor beta chain. The time point is: patch test 2, 6 weeks after DPC sensitization. Specified treatment: therapeutic diphenylcyclopropenone sensitization with weekly scalp DPC. The CDR3 consists of 16 residues. Trimming removed 3 bases from V and 4 bases from J, with 17 bases in between. This sample stems from a study of human T cells and chemical hapten exposure. The library tagged individual cDNA molecules with unique molecular identifiers. Per the original data handling: A per-sample median of roughly 100,000 TCRs was observed, with a range of roughly 20,000 to 690,600. TCRdb ran MiXCR on the RACE reads and lists one entry per CDR3 protein. The authors' filters were not applied to this entry. This table holds just over 350,000 distinct CDR3 sequences, just under 6.5% found once.

The chain combines TRBV12-3 or TRBV12-4 with TRBJ2-3; perhaps TRBD2 as D (5 bases). The starting material was whole blood, obtained in connection with sensitization to the hapten diphenylcyclopropenone (DPC). The sequence came from a woman between 18 and 30 years old with alopecia areata. Some clones in this sample may be carry-over from other donors' samples. Here the CDR3 reads CASSLGEGLNADTQYF. CDR3 coding DNA: TGTGCCAGCAGTTTGGGAGAGGGCCTTAACGCAGATACGCAGTATTTT.